These 9 T cell receptor beta chains originate from one sample sequenced in a study of blood T cell repertoires in COVID-19. TCRdb's table, derived via immunoSEQ multiplex PCR, lists solely in-frame clones and lacks some. The sample lists 200,000 to 250,000 clones, 88% occurring once. Sequenced sample: PBMCs or T cells enriched from blood (not recorded which). All receptors derive from a woman aged 45-60 years with acute COVID-19.

CDR3 residues: CASSSGLVNEQFF. CDR3 in DNA: TGCGCCAGCAGCTCGGGACTAGTTAATGAGCAGTTCTTC. The gene calls are TRBV5-1 and TRBJ2-1; 8 bases are shared with TRBD2. J was trimmed by 7 bases and V by 3 bases; bases with no gene match: 3. The V gene's germline CDR1 is SGHRS and CDR2 YFSETQ. The length of the CDR3 is 13 residues.

The chain employs TRBV18 and TRBJ1-4, with D unresolved. CDR3 length equals 15 residues. Germline V gene lookup returns CDR1 KGHSH and CDR2 LQKENI. V dropped 6 bases and J dropped 0 bases, with 11 bases sitting between them. The CDR3 nucleotides read TGTGCCAGCTCGCCTGTGGGCGCAACTAATGAAAAACTGTTTTTT. It encodes CASSPVGATNEKLFF. The full variable domain, in which reference TRBV18 and TRBJ1-4 provide the parts outside the CDR3, is NAGVMQNPRHLVRRRGQEARLRCSPMKGHSHVYWYRQLPEEGLKFMVYLQKENIIDESGMPKERFSAEFPKEGPSILRIQQVVRGDSAAYFCASSPVGATNEKLFFGSGTQLSVL.

The chain links TRBV19 to TRBJ2-2; 8 bases agree with TRBD2. Unmatched junction bases numbered 9, after V lost 7 bases and J lost 5 bases. Looked up from germline, CDR1 is LNHDA and CDR2 is SQIVND (reference sequence). The CDR3 spans 15 residues. The CDR3 loop is CASTVGTSRTGELFF. CDR3 nucleotides: TGTGCCAGTACCGTGGGGACTAGTCGGACCGGGGAGCTGTTTTTT.

V gene TRBV6-5 combines with J gene TRBJ1-2; perhaps TRBD1 as D (5 bases). V dropped 4 bases and J dropped 4 bases, with 13 bases sitting between them. CDR3 length: 14 amino acids. Per the germline V gene, CDR1 is MNHEY and CDR2 is SVGAGI. The CDR3 nucleotides are TGTGCCAGCAGTTCCGCGGGACTTTTCTATGGCTACACCTTC. Translation gives CASSSAGLFYGYTF.

The sample holds one count of this clone. The chain joins TRBV11-3 to TRBJ2-2; 11 bases align to TRBD2. The junction had 4 bases not matched to a gene; V was cut back by 0 bases and J by 4 bases. The germline V gene encodes CDR1 SGHNT and CDR2 YENEEA. The CDR3 consists of 17 residues. In DNA form, the CDR3 reads TGTGCCAGCAGCTTAGATAGACTAGCGGGAACCACCGGGGAGCTGTTTTTT. As protein: CASSLDRLAGTTGELFF.

The J gene is TRBJ1-1, the V gene TRBV10-3, with TRBD1 identical over 8 bases. CDR1 is ENHRY, CDR2 SYGVKD, per germline. The CDR3 spans 15 residues. J lost 4 bases, V lost 6 bases, and 10 bases had no gene match. This chain's CDR3 is CAIRSQGARGTEAFF. CDR3 in DNA: TGTGCCATCAGATCCCAGGGGGCGCGAGGCACTGAAGCTTTCTTT.

V usage is TRBV19 and J usage is TRBJ1-3, with TRBD1 matching 9 bases. The CDR3 is 21 residues long. Germline assignment: CDR1 LNHDA and CDR2 SQIVND (reference sequence). Unmatched junction bases numbered 24, after V lost 9 bases and J lost 0 bases. The CDR3 sequence: CARRLKHKPGQGSYSGNTIYF. CDR3 DNA: TGTGCCAGACGACTCAAGCATAAACCGGGACAGGGTTCATACTCTGGAAACACCATATATTTT.

This rearrangement joins TRBV3-1 (or the pseudogene TRBV3-2) to TRBJ2-1; 10 positions agree with TRBD2. Germline values: CDR1 LGHDT, CDR2 YNNKEL (reference sequence). The CDR3 length is 15 residues. J lost 8 bases, V lost 1 base, and 5 bases had no gene match. CDR3 in DNA: TGTGCCAGCAGCCAAGGCCCAGCGGGGGGGCATGAGCAGTTCTTC. Translated, it gives CASSQGPAGGHEQFF.

The rearrangement joins TRBV30 to TRBJ1-2; TRBD1 matches at 7 bases. Unmatched junction bases numbered 9, after V lost 4 bases and J lost 1 base. The CDR3 totals 15 residues. CDR1 and CDR2 (germline): GTSNPN, SVGIG (reference sequence). The CDR3 protein is CAWTVLRGRNYGYTF. The CDR3 coding sequence is TGTGCCTGGACCGTATTAAGGGGGCGTAACTATGGCTACACCTTC.